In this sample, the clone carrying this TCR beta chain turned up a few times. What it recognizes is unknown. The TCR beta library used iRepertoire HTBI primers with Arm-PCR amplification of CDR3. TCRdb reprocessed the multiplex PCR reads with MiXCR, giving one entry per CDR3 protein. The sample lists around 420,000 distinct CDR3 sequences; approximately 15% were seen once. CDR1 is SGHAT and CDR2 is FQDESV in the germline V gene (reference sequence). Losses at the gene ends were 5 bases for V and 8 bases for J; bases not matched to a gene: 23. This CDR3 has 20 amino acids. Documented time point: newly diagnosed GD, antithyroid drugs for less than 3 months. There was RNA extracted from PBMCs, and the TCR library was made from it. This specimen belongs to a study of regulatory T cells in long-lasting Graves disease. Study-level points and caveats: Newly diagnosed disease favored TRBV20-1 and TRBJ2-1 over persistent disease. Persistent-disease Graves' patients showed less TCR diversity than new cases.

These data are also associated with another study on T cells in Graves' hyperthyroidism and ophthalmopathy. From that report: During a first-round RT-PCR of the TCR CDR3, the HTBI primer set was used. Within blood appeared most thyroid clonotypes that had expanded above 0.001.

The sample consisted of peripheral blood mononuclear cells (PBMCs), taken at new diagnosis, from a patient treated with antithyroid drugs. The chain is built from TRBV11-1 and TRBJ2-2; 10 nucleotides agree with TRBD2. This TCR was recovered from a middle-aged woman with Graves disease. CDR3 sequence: CASSPLLLGLAGEKRGELFF. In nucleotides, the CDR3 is TGTGCCAGCAGCCCCCTCCTTCTGGGGCTAGCGGGAGAAAAACGTGGGGAGCTGTTTTTT.